A single sample is the source of the 8 T cell receptor beta chains below, sequenced in a study of neurological immune-mediated disorders. TCRdb re-analysed the 5' RACE reads in MiXCR, keeping a single row per CDR3 protein. Among 80,000 or so distinct CDR3 sequences, about 9% were seen once, and the ten largest hold 1.7%. The source material was PBMCs. The receptors shown here come from a man aged 50-59 years in good health.

This clonotype has a count of ten or more. The chain uses TRBV4-3 and TRBJ2-3; D is undetermined. CDR1 LGHNA and CDR2 YSLEER come from the germline V gene. V lost 0 bases to trimming and J lost 6 bases, with 13 bases between them. The CDR3 sequence is 15 residues long. The CDR3 bases are TGCGCCAGCAGCCAAGATAGGAATCCGTCGGATACGCAGTATTTT. This gives the protein CASSQDRNPSDTQYF.

This clonotype was observed many times. This chain links TRBV7-2 with TRBJ2-3, with TRBD2 matching 11 bases. CDR3 length: 15 amino acids. V was clipped by 4 bases and J by 3 bases; unmatched bases: 3. CDR1 is SGHTA, CDR2 FQGNSA, per germline. CDR3 DNA: TGTGCCAGCAGCTCCCGACTAGCGGGGACAGATACGCAGTATTTT. Translated, it gives CASSSRLAGTDTQYF.

This clonotype was seen at least ten times. The chain combines TRBV9 with TRBJ2-4, with a possible D match to TRBD2 (6 bases). This CDR3 spans 11 amino acids. The germline gives CDR1 SGDLS, CDR2 YYNGEE. The germline V and J ends were trimmed by 7 bases and 6 bases, with 8 bases remaining between them. The CDR3 nucleotides are TGTGCCAGCGGGGGAGGAAACATTCAGTACTTC. Protein sequence: CASGGGNIQYF.

The table lists this clonotype with many counts. The chain is built from TRBV20-1 and TRBJ2-5, with a weak D call TRBD1 (5 bases). V shed 3 bases and J shed 5 bases, with 10 bases lying between them. Germline V lookup: CDR1 DFQATT, CDR2 SNEGSKA (reference sequence). The CDR3 has 12 residues. This chain's CDR3 is CSARAAGETQYF. CDR3 bases: TGCAGTGCTAGGGCCGCAGGGGAGACCCAGTACTTC.

This clonotype was recorded at least ten times. V and J are TRBV20-1 and TRBJ2-7, with 10 positions matching TRBD1. With V trimmed by 0 bases and J by 3 bases, 8 bases remained unmatched. The CDR3 sequence is 16 residues long. Germline values: CDR1 DFQATT, CDR2 SNEGSKA (reference sequence). In DNA, the CDR3 is TGCAGTGCTAGAGAACGGGACAGGGGAAATTACTACGAGCAGTACTTC. This sequence encodes CSARERDRGNYYEQYF.

This clonotype occurred many times. This sequence joins TRBV29-1 and TRBJ1-3; D uncertain. V shed 3 bases and J shed 1 base, with 10 bases lying between them. The CDR3 covers 14 residues. Germline values: CDR1 SQVTM, CDR2 ANQGSEA. CDR3 in amino acids: CSVEQPGSGNTIYF. The CDR3 DNA reads as TGCAGCGTTGAGCAACCGGGTTCTGGAAACACCATATATTTT.

This clonotype was seen repeatedly, ten times or more. This chain joins TRBV4-3 and TRBJ2-1; TRBD2 matches at 14 bases. Germline CDR1 reads LGHNA; CDR2 reads YSLEER. CDR3 length: 20 amino acids. V was clipped by 1 base and J by 7 bases; unmatched bases: 15. CDR3 DNA: TGCGCCAGCAGCCAAGGTCCCGGGACTAGCGGGAGTGGGTCGGGGAATGAGCAGTTCTTC. Its protein is CASSQGPGTSGSGSGNEQFF.

This clonotype was seen many times. The chain joins TRBV5-1 to TRBJ2-2; D is possibly TRBD1 (6 bases). V was trimmed by 0 bases and J by 0 bases, leaving 9 bases between them. Germline CDR1 SGHRS, CDR2 YFSETQ. The CDR3 has 16 residues. Here the CDR3 DNA reads TGCGCCAGCAGCTTGGAGGGACAACCGAACACCGGGGAGCTGTTTTTT. It is translated as CASSLEGQPNTGELFF.